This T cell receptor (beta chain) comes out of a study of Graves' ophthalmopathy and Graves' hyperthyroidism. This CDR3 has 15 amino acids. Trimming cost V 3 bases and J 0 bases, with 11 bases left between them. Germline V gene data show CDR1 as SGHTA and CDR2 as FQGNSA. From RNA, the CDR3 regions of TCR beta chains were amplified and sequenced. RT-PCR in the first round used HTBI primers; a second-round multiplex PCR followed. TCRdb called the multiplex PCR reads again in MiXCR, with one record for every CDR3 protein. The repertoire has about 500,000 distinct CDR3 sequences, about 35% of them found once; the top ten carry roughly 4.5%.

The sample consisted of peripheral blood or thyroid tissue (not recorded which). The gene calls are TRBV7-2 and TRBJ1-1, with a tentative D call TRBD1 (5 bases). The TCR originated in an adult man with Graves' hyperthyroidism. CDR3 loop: CASSFSAGMNTEAFF. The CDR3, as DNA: TGTGCCAGCAGCTTCTCGGCAGGGATGAACACTGAAGCTTTCTTT.